The 26 T cell receptor beta chains below were found in one sample sequenced in a study of T cell repertoires in cytomegalovirus infection. A single record per CDR3 protein comes from TCRdb applying MiXCR to the reads. The sample has 510,000 or so distinct CDR3 sequences; about a quarter are singletons. Specimen: PBMCs. The receptors were gathered from a human donor in good health (CMV status not recorded). Some clones in this sample may be carry-over from other donors' samples.

In this sample, this clonotype turned up a few times. The chain carries TRBV27 and TRBJ2-7; TRBD2 agrees at 9 bases. J lost 2 bases, V lost 0 bases, and 5 bases had no gene match. Germline V gives CDR1 MNHEY, CDR2 SMNVEV (reference sequence). The CDR3 extends over 16 amino acids. In nucleotides, the CDR3 is TGTGCCAGCAGTTTATCGCCCGGGACTAGCCCCTACGAGCAGTACTTC. Its protein product is CASSLSPGTSPYEQYF.

The rearrangement uses TRBV4-1 and TRBJ2-1, with D unresolved. V was shortened by 4 bases and J by 0 bases, with 10 bases between the two germline ends. CDR1 and CDR2 from the germline V gene are MGHRA and YSYEKL. CDR3 length: 15 amino acids. The CDR3 region has the DNA TGCGCCAGCAGCCTGCTGGGGAACTCCTACAATGAGCAGTTCTTC. As protein: CASSLLGNSYNEQFF.

This clonotype was counted many times. CDR3 sequence reads: CASSPVGTSQETQYF. As DNA, the CDR3 is TGTGCCAGCAGCCCGGTCGGGACTAGTCAGGAGACCCAGTACTTC. The rearrangement joins TRBV7-3 to TRBJ2-5; 8 nucleotides match TRBD2. Unmatched junction bases numbered 10, after V lost 5 bases and J lost 5 bases. CDR3 size: 15 residues. Germline V gene lookup returns CDR1 SGHTA and CDR2 FQGTGA.

The chain couples TRBV7-9 to TRBJ2-6; D gene unclear. Trimming shortened V by 5 bases and J by 6 bases, and 8 bases separated the two germline ends. Germline assignment: CDR1 SEHNR and CDR2 FQNEAQ (reference sequence). This CDR3 is built from 13 residues. The chain's CDR3 is CASSPQQANVLTF. The CDR3 nucleotides are TGTGCCAGCAGCCCACAGCAGGCCAACGTCCTGACTTTC.

This clonotype occurred a few times. The chain employs TRBV7-2 and TRBJ2-7, with a possible D match to TRBD2 (5 bases). The CDR3 is 17 residues long. V lost 0 bases to trimming and J lost 0 bases, with 15 bases between them. Looked up from germline, CDR1 is SGHTA and CDR2 is FQGNSA. The CDR3 loop reads CASSLAGGAGSSYEQYV. CDR3 DNA sequence: TGTGCCAGCAGCTTAGCGGGCGGCGCGGGTTCCTCCTACGAGCAGTACGTC.

The sample holds many counts of this clonotype. The chain joins TRBV7-2 to TRBJ2-5; 8 nucleotides match TRBD1. This CDR3 has 15 amino acids. After removal of 5 bases from V and 5 bases from J, the junction contained 10 bases not matched to a gene. The V gene's germline CDR1 is SGHTA and CDR2 FQGNSA. CDR3 DNA: TGTGCCAGCAGCCCCCGGACAGGGACGTCGGAGACCCAGTACTTC. It is translated as CASSPRTGTSETQYF.

The chain has TRBV20-1 and TRBJ2-7; D may be TRBD1 (5 bases). The CDR3 spans 14 residues. Trimming removed 1 base at V and 5 bases at J, with 15 bases between. Germline V gene sequence: CDR1 DFQATT, CDR2 SNEGSKA (reference sequence). CDR3 sequence reads: CSARGGWGVDEQYF. CDR3 DNA sequence: TGCAGTGCTAGAGGAGGCTGGGGCGTAGACGAGCAGTACTTC.

This clonotype has more than one count but fewer than ten. The gene calls are TRBV11-2 and TRBJ2-5, with D possibly matching TRBD2 (6 bases). CDR3 length: 16 residues. V shed 2 bases and J shed 5 bases, with 18 bases lying between them. Looked up from germline, CDR1 is SGHAT and CDR2 is FQNNGV. The CDR3, as DNA: TGTGCCAGCAGCTTATCCCGCGGGATGAGTTGGGAGACCCAGTACTTC. It codes for CASSLSRGMSWETQYF.

The V call is TRBV29-1, the J call TRBJ2-1; 7 positions agree with TRBD2. The trim removed 7 bases at V and 0 bases at J, leaving 6 bases unmatched. The CDR3 extends over 14 amino acids. Germline CDR1 reads SQVTM; CDR2 reads ANQGSEA. Written as DNA, the CDR3 is TGCAGCGCCGTCCCGGGAGGCTCCTACAATGAGCAGTTCTTC. This codes for CSAVPGGSYNEQFF.

This sequence joins TRBV12-5 and TRBJ1-3, with D unresolved. With 10 bases removed from V and 3 bases from J, the gap between germline ends came to 10 bases. The CDR3 has 12 residues. Germline assignment: CDR1 LGHNT and CDR2 FRNRAP. The CDR3 protein is CATGRDGNTIYF. CDR3 DNA sequence: TGTGCTACCGGTCGAGATGGAAACACCATATATTTT.

This clonotype was counted ten times or more. The V and J genes are TRBV7-2 and TRBJ2-7; D might be TRBD2 (6 bases). The CDR3 runs 13 residues. V lost 5 bases, J lost 6 bases, and 14 bases lay in between. The V gene's germline CDR1 is SGHTA and CDR2 FQGNSA. In DNA, the CDR3 is TGTGCCAGCAGCCCGACCTCGGGACTCGAGCAGTACGTC. This encodes CASSPTSGLEQYV.

This clonotype has ten or more counts. The chain joins TRBV19 to TRBJ2-1; tentatively, D is TRBD1 (5 bases). This CDR3 contains 15 residues. From germline, CDR1 is LNHDA and CDR2 SQIVND (reference sequence). Trimming stripped 6 bases from V and 0 bases from J, with 12 bases between. The CDR3 loop is CASRPGWFSYNEQFF. In DNA form, the CDR3 reads TGTGCCAGTAGACCAGGGTGGTTCTCCTACAATGAGCAGTTCTTC.

V usage is TRBV5-1 and J usage is TRBJ2-7; 12 bases are shared with TRBD2. V lost 1 base and J lost 4; bases outside the gene matches: 3. This CDR3 spans 15 amino acids. Germline-derived CDR1 and CDR2 are SGHRS and YFSETQ. The CDR3 region has the DNA TGCGCCAGCAGCTTGACTAGCGGGAGGATATACGAGCAGTACTTC. Encoded protein: CASSLTSGRIYEQYF.

This clonotype has at least ten counts. This chain links TRBV7-2 with TRBJ1-1; 7 nucleotides align to TRBD1. Germline V CDR1 and CDR2: SGHTA, FQGNSA. J was trimmed by 2 bases and V by 5 bases; bases with no gene match: 8. CDR3 size: 15 residues. As DNA, the CDR3 is TGTGCCAGCAGCCCTCGGACAGGACAAAACACTGAAGCTTTCTTT. Amino acid sequence: CASSPRTGQNTEAFF. Based on the CDR3 plus reference TRBV7-2 and TRBJ1-1, the full variable domain is GAGVSQSPSNKVTEKGKDVELRCDPISGHTALYWYRQSLGQGLEFLIYFQGNSAPDKSGLPSDRFSAERTGGSVSTLTIQRTQQEDSAVYLCASSPRTGQNTEAFFGQGTRLTVV.

This chain uses TRBV5-1 with TRBJ2-7, with 10 bases aligning to TRBD1. CDR1 SGHRS and CDR2 YFSETQ come from the germline V gene. The CDR3 covers 14 residues. Germline trimming cut 4 bases from V and 2 bases from J; bases unmatched to any gene: 3. The CDR3 loop reads CASSKGTGAYEQYF. The CDR3, as DNA: TGCGCCAGCAGCAAAGGGACAGGGGCCTACGAGCAGTACTTC.

This clonotype was seen repeatedly, ten times or more. This rearrangement joins TRBV28 to TRBJ2-7; a possible D gene is TRBD1 (5 bases). The V gene lost 6 bases and the J gene lost 6 bases, with 12 bases spanning the gap. Per the germline V gene, CDR1 is MDHEN and CDR2 is SYDVKM. The CDR3 has 12 amino acids. CDR3 amino acids: CASSSGQFEQYF. CDR3 DNA sequence: TGTGCCAGCAGCTCAGGACAATTCGAGCAGTACTTC.

The chain carries TRBV5-8 and TRBJ2-2, with 10 nucleotides matching TRBD2. The CDR3 is 15 amino acids. V lost 4 bases, J lost 5 bases, and 5 bases stayed unmatched. The V gene's germline CDR1 is SGHTS and CDR2 YDEGEE. CDR3 protein: CASSKGLARTGELFF. The CDR3 DNA follows: TGTGCCAGCAGCAAGGGACTAGCGAGGACCGGGGAGCTGTTTTTT.

This clonotype was picked up many times. The gene calls are TRBV7-2 and TRBJ1-1, with D possibly matching TRBD1 (5 bases). CDR1 and CDR2 from the germline V gene are SGHTA and FQGNSA. The CDR3 runs 12 residues. CDR3: CAAVRGVTEAFF. CDR3 sequence (DNA): TGTGCAGCCGTACGGGGGGTGACTGAAGCTTTCTTT.

This clonotype was seen a few times. The V and J genes are TRBV20-1 and TRBJ2-1; no reliable D call. The germline V gene encodes CDR1 DFQATT and CDR2 SNEGSKA (reference sequence). The CDR3 has 16 amino acids. Trimming left V 6 bases short and J 0 bases short, with 18 bases between. CDR3 nucleotides: TGCAGTGCAATGCCCGGACGCCGAAGCTCCTACAATGAGCAGTTCTTC. Protein product: CSAMPGRRSSYNEQFF.

The rearrangement links TRBV19 to TRBJ1-4, with a weak D call TRBD1 (5 bases). Germline loops: CDR1 LNHDA, CDR2 SQIVND (reference sequence). The CDR3 runs to 15 residues. V lost 6 bases and J 0 bases, leaving 11 bases between the germline ends. This chain's CDR3 is CASRNRPTTNEKLFF. DNA for the CDR3: TGTGCCAGTAGAAACAGGCCCACAACTAATGAAAAACTGTTTTTT.

This clonotype has more than one count but fewer than ten. The J gene is TRBJ2-3, the V gene TRBV5-1; 8 bases map to TRBD2. CDR1 SGHRS and CDR2 YFSETQ come from the germline V gene. V was clipped by 3 bases and J by 3 bases; unmatched bases: 9. The CDR3 runs to 16 residues. The CDR3 DNA reads as TGCGCCAGCAGCTACGGAGCTAGCGGGTTGACAGATACGCAGTATTTT. Translated: CASSYGASGLTDTQYF.

The V and J genes are TRBV5-1 and TRBJ1-6; TRBD1 agrees at 11 bases. The CDR3 totals 15 residues. Unmatched junction bases numbered 6, after V lost 3 bases and J lost 10 bases. CDR1 SGHRS and CDR2 YFSETQ come from the germline V gene. Here the CDR3 DNA reads TGCGCCAGCAGCTCCGGGACAGGGGGTGAATCACCCCTCCACTTT. It specifies CASSSGTGGESPLHF. The whole variable domain, filled in from reference TRBV5-1 and TRBJ1-6, reads KAGVTQTPRYLIKTRGQQVTLSCSPISGHRSVSWYQQTPGQGLQFLFEYFSETQRNKGNFPGRFSGRQFSNSRSEMNVSTLELGDSALYLCASSSGTGGESPLHFGNGTRLTVT.

The CDR3 nucleotides read TGTGCCAGTAGCAGGGGGGGCACTCCCAGGGAGCTGTTTTTT. This encodes CASSRGGTPRELFF. The chain employs TRBV19 and TRBJ2-2; D is tentatively TRBD1 or TRBD2 (7 bases each). V lost 6 bases and J 9 bases, leaving 17 bases between the germline ends. Germline CDR1 is LNHDA and CDR2 is SQIVND (reference sequence). The CDR3 has 14 amino acids.

This clonotype occurred many times. The chain joins TRBV7-2 to TRBJ2-6; 11 positions agree with TRBD2. Losses at the gene ends were 2 bases for V and 0 bases for J; bases not matched to a gene: 3. CDR1 is SGHTA and CDR2 is FQGNSA in the germline V gene. There are 18 residues in the CDR3. The CDR3 loop reads CASSLPGLADSGANVLTF. CDR3 nucleotides: TGTGCCAGCAGCTTACCGGGACTAGCGGACTCTGGGGCCAACGTCCTGACTTTC.

This clonotype was counted between two and nine times. The chain recombines TRBV4-1 with TRBJ2-4; tentative D call: TRBD2 (5 bases). Germline CDR1 is MGHRA and CDR2 is YSYEKL. The CDR3 sequence is 15 residues long. Trimming cost V 1 base and J 5 bases, with 12 bases left between them. The CDR3 DNA reads as TGCGCCAGCAGCCAAGGATTTGGGAGAGAAAACATTCAGTACTTC. It is translated as CASSQGFGRENIQYF.

J is TRBJ1-1 and V is TRBV29-1, with no clear D. This CDR3 is built from 9 residues. The ends were cut back, 3 bases at V and 7 bases at J, with 3 bases in the middle. CDR1 and CDR2 (germline): SQVTM, ANQGSEA. The CDR3 region has the DNA TGCAGCGTTGACGATGAAGCTTTCTTT. This encodes CSVDDEAFF. Supplemented by reference TRBV29-1 and TRBJ1-1, the full variable domain reads SAVISQKPSRDICQRGTSLTIQCQVDSQVTMMFWYRQQPGQSLTLIATANQGSEATYESGFVIDKFPISRPNLTFSTLTVSNMSPEDSSIYLCSVDDEAFFGQGTRLTVV.